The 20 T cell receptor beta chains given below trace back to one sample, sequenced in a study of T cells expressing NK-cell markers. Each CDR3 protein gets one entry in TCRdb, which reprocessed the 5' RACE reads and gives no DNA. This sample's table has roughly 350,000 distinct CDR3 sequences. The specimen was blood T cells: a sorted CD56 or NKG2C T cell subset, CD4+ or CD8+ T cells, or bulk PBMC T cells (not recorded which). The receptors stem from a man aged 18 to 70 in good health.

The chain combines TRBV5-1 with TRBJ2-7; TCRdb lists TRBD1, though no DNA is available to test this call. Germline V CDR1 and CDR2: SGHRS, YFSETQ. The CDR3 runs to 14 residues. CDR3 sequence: CASSFDRVPYEQYF.

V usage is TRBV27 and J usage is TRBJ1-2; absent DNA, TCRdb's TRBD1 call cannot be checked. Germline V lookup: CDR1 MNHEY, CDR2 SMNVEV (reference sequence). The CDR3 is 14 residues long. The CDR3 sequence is CASRTTGTTYGYTF.

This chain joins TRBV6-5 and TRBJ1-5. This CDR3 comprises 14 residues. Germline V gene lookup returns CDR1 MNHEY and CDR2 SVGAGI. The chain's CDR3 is CASSYSGGRQPQHF.

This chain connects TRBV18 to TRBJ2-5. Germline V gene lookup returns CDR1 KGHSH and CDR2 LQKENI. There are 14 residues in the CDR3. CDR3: CASSPPALSETQYF.

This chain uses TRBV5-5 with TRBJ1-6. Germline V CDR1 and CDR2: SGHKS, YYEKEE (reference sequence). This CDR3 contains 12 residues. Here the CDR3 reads CASSGSGSPLHF.

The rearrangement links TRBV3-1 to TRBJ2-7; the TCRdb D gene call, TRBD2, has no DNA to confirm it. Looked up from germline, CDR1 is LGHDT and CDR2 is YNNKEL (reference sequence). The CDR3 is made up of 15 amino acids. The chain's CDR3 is CASSTRVLNSYEQYF.

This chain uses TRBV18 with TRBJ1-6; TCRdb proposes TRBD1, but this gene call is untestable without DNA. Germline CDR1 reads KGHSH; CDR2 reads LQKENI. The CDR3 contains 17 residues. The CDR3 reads CASSRRTGESYNSPLHF.

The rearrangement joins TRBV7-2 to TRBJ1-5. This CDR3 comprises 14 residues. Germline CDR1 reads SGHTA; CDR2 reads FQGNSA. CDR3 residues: CASSLVTDNQPQHF. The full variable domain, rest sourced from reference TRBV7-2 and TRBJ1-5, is GAGVSQSPSNKVTEKGKDVELRCDPISGHTALYWYRQSLGQGLEFLIYFQGNSAPDKSGLPSDRFSAERTGGSVSTLTIQRTQQEDSAVYLCASSLVTDNQPQHFGDGTRLSIL.

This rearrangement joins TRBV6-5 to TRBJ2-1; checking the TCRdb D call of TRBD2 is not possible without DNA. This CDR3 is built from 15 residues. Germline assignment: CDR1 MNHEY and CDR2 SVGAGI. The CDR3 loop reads CASSLRGASYNEQFF.

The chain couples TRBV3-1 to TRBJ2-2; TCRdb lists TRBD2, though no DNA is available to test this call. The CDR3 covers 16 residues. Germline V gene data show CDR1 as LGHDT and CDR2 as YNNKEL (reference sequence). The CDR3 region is CASSPHGRGALGELFF.

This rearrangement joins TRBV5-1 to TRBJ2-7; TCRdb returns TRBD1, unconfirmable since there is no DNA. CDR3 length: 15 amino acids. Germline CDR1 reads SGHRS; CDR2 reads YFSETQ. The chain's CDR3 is CASSLSWGQAYEQYF. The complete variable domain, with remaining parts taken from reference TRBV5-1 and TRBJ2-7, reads KAGVTQTPRYLIKTRGQQVTLSCSPISGHRSVSWYQQTPGQGLQFLFEYFSETQRNKGNFPGRFSGRQFSNSRSEMNVSTLELGDSALYLCASSLSWGQAYEQYFGPGTRLTVT.

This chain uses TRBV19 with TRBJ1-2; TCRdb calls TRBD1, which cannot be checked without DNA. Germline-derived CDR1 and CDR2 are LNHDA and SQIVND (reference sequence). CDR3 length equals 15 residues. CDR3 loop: CASRRPGTDPYGYTF.

The CDR3 loop reads CASSLTGNRDLINEQFF. V gene TRBV5-5 combines with J gene TRBJ2-1; there is no DNA to check the TCRdb D call of TRBD1. This CDR3 spans 17 amino acids. Germline CDR1 is SGHKS and CDR2 is YYEKEE (reference sequence).

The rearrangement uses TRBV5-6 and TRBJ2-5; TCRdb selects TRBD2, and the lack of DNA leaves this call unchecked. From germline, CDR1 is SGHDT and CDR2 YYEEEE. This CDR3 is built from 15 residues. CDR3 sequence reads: CASSILGLAGETQYF. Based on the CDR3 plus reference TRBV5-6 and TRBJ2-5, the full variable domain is DAGVTQSPTHLIKTRGQQVTLRCSPKSGHDTVSWYQQALGQGPQFIFQYYEEEERQRGNFPDRFSGHQFPNYSSELNVNALLLGDSALYLCASSILGLAGETQYFGPGTRLLVL.

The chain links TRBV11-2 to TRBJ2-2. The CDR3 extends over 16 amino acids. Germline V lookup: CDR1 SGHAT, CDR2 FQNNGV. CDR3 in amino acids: CASSLEIPRITGELFF.

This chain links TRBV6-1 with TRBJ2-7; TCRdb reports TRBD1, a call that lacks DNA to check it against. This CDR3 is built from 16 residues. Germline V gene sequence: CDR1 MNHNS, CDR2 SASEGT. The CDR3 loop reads CASRKKGGLTGYEQYF.

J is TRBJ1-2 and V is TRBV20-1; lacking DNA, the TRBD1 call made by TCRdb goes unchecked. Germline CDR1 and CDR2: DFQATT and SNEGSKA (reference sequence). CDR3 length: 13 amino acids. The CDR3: CSATVSGVNGYTF.

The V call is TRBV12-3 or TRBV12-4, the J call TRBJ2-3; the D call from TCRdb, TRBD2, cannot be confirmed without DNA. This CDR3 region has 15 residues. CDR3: CASSSSGGSTDTQYF.

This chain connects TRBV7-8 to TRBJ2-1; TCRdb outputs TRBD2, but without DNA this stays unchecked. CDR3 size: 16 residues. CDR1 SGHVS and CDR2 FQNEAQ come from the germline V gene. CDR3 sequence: CASSLALSPSGNEQFF.

CDR3 sequence reads: CASSSGGTGPYEQYF. This chain links TRBV5-1 with TRBJ2-7; TCRdb proposes TRBD1, but this gene call is untestable without DNA. The CDR3 has 15 amino acids. CDR1 SGHRS and CDR2 YFSETQ come from the germline V gene.